This T cell receptor (beta chain) was profiled in a study of T cells in Graves' hyperthyroidism and ophthalmopathy. Study-level results: Appearing also in blood were most of the thyroid clonotypes expanded above 0.001. From stable hyperthyroidism, ophthalmopathy was set apart by a 13 V-J model.

V was shortened by 7 bases and J by 5 bases, with 11 bases between the two germline ends. CDR3 length: 13 amino acids. The germline V gene encodes CDR1 SNHLY and CDR2 FYNNEI. To note about this clonotype: Its antigen remains unknown.

Amplified TCR beta CDR3 regions came from RNA transcripts. TCR CDR3 regions were first amplified by RT-PCR with HTBI primers. TCRdb fed the multiplex PCR reads into MiXCR, producing one record per CDR3 protein. The data contain some 490,000 distinct CDR3 sequences, roughly 16% of them singletons. A Clinical Activity Score of at least 3, a NOSPECS grade of at least 4 and a duration under 3 months were recorded in the ophthalmopathy patients. Thyroid ultrasound, orbital computed tomography, clinical symptoms, and serum thyroxine and TRAb underpinned diagnoses. This chain joins TRBV2 and TRBJ2-2; D is undetermined. The sample consisted of blood. The source of this sequence is a woman aged 25 to 39 with Graves' ophthalmopathy. This chain's CDR3 is CASNGIQTGELFF. CDR3 bases: TGTGCCAGCAATGGGATACAGACCGGGGAGCTGTTTTTT.